A single sample gave rise to the 24 T cell receptor beta chains below, sequenced in a study of T cells in Graves' hyperthyroidism and ophthalmopathy. Amplification targeted TCR beta CDR3 regions from RNA transcripts. RT-PCR in the first round (using the HTBI primer set) targeted the TCR CDR3. TCRdb called the multiplex PCR reads again in MiXCR, with one record for every CDR3 protein. The sample holds about 740,000 distinct CDR3 sequences, 11% to 15% seen once. Sequenced material: blood. These receptors were collected from a young woman with Graves' hyperthyroidism.

The chain uses TRBV6-6 and TRBJ1-1, with unresolved D. This CDR3 has 12 residues. Germline assignment: CDR1 MNHNY and CDR2 SVGAGI (reference sequence). V dropped 0 bases and J dropped 10 bases, with 9 bases sitting between them. CDR3 region: CASSYSSIGAFF. CDR3 coding DNA: TGTGCCAGCAGTTACTCTTCAATTGGAGCTTTCTTT.

This clonotype was observed a few times. The gene calls are TRBV27 and TRBJ2-7, with TRBD2 identical over 7 bases. The CDR3 covers 14 residues. The V segment lost 3 bases and the J segment 4 bases; nucleotides outside the gene matches: 6. Germline values: CDR1 MNHEY, CDR2 SMNVEV (reference sequence). CDR3: CASSLRLAEYEQYF. CDR3 sequence (DNA): TGTGCCAGCAGTTTGCGGCTAGCGGAATACGAGCAGTACTTC.

The chain has TRBV7-2 and TRBJ2-7, with D possibly being TRBD1 (6 bases). In germline, CDR1 is SGHTA, CDR2 FQGNSA. This CDR3 region has 15 residues. Trimming left V 2 bases short and J 5 bases short, with 16 bases between. CDR3 protein: CASSLSSRGGHEQYF. CDR3 DNA: TGTGCCAGCAGCTTATCGAGCAGGGGCGGTCACGAGCAGTACTTC.

This clonotype came up many times. The J gene is TRBJ2-7, the V gene TRBV7-8; TRBD2 matches 8 bases. The CDR3 has 14 amino acids. CDR1 is SGHVS and CDR2 is FQNEAQ in the germline V gene. Germline trimming cut 5 bases from V and 2 bases from J; bases unmatched to any gene: 5. Here the CDR3 reads CASSPGLAPYEQYF. The CDR3, as DNA: TGTGCCAGCAGCCCCGGACTAGCCCCCTACGAGCAGTACTTC.

This clonotype was recorded many times. The chain employs TRBV7-9 and TRBJ2-7, with D uncertain. V shed 5 bases and J shed 6 bases, with 11 bases lying between them. Looked up from germline, CDR1 is SEHNR and CDR2 is FQNEAQ (reference sequence). The CDR3 totals 12 residues. In nucleotides, the CDR3 is TGTGCCAGCAGCCTTGGACCAGGCGAGCAGTACTTC. Residues: CASSLGPGEQYF.

The chain is built from TRBV18 and TRBJ2-1, with D possibly TRBD2 on 6 matching bases. This CDR3 region has 15 residues. Germline loops: CDR1 KGHSH, CDR2 LQKENI. V lost 7 bases and J lost 13, with 26 bases in between. The CDR3 sequence is CASYPRAREERRQFF. CDR3 DNA sequence: TGTGCCAGCTACCCGCGGGCCAGGGAGGAACGACGCCAGTTCTTC.

The chain combines TRBV7-8 with TRBJ2-5; no definite D call. The V end was cut by 3 bases, the J end by 3 bases, with 11 bases between. This CDR3 has 14 amino acids. The germline gives CDR1 SGHVS, CDR2 FQNEAQ. Here the CDR3 reads CASSLDEMKETQYF. The CDR3 DNA follows: TGTGCCAGCAGCTTGGACGAGATGAAAGAGACCCAGTACTTC. Based on the CDR3 plus reference TRBV7-8 and TRBJ2-5, the full variable domain is GAGVSQSPRYKVAKRGQDVALRCDPISGHVSLFWYQQALGQGPEFLTYFQNEAQLDKSGLPSDRFFAERPEGSVSTLKIQRTQQEDSAVYLCASSLDEMKETQYFGPGTRLLVL.

This clonotype was observed at least ten times. The chain has TRBV20-1 and TRBJ1-5, with 8 bases identical to TRBD1. The germline V gene has CDR1 DFQATT and CDR2 SNEGSKA (reference sequence). V shed 7 bases and J 2 bases; nucleotides not matched to a gene: 7. The length of the CDR3 is 14 residues. CDR3 bases: TGCAGTGTTCCTGACAGGGGTGGCAATCAGCCCCAGCATTTT. Translating it yields CSVPDRGGNQPQHF.

The CDR3 nucleotides read TGTGCTAGTGGTTACGGACTAGCGGACAATGAGCAGTTCTTC. This codes for CASGYGLADNEQFF. The chain joins TRBV12-5 to TRBJ2-1; 10 bases line up with TRBD2. After removal of 4 bases from V and 5 bases from J, the junction contained 2 bases not matched to a gene. CDR1 and CDR2 (germline): LGHNT, FRNRAP. This CDR3 has 14 amino acids.

This clonotype was seen many times. J is TRBJ2-7 and V is TRBV7-3, with 8 nucleotides matching TRBD1. The CDR3 consists of 15 residues. Germline V gene data show CDR1 as SGHTA and CDR2 as FQGTGA. V trimming: 8 bases; J trimming: 5 bases; junction bases outside the gene matches: 14. The CDR3 sequence: CASSVAGGPLNEQYF. DNA for the CDR3: TGTGCCAGCTCGGTGGCAGGGGGCCCTCTGAACGAGCAGTACTTC.

This clonotype was observed at least ten times. The chain combines TRBV3-1 with TRBJ2-2, with 9 bases matching TRBD2. Trimming cost V 4 bases and J 5 bases; bases outside gene matches: 14. This CDR3 has 18 amino acids. Germline V gene sequence: CDR1 LGHDT, CDR2 YNNKEL (reference sequence). The DNA for the CDR3 is TGTGCCAGCAGCCCCTCACTCGGGACTAGCAGTGAAACCGGGGAGCTGTTTTTT. Its translation: CASSPSLGTSSETGELFF.

This clonotype was found a few times. This chain uses TRBV28 with TRBJ2-5; D unresolved. CDR3 length equals 14 residues. V was pared by 1 base and J by 7 bases, with 13 bases between. Per germline, CDR1 MDHEN and CDR2 SYDVKM. The CDR3 coding sequence is TGTGCCAGCAGTTTATCTTACACCGCCGGGACCCAGTACTTC. Its translation is CASSLSYTAGTQYF.

The V and J genes are TRBV3-1 and TRBJ1-5; no definite D call. The germline CDR1 and CDR2 sequences are LGHDT and YNNKEL (reference sequence). Trimming removed 3 bases from V and 4 bases from J, with 13 bases in between. The CDR3 has 15 residues. CDR3 nucleotides: TGTGCCAGCAGCCAGACCCGAGGGTTTAATCAGCCCCAGCATTTT. Translated: CASSQTRGFNQPQHF.

A note on this clonotype: A much larger clone sits a single nucleotide away, making a read error possible. The rearrangement joins TRBV28 to TRBJ1-1; D gene ambiguous. Germline lookup yields CDR1 MDHEN and CDR2 SYDVKM. The CDR3 covers 15 residues. CDR3 DNA sequence: TGTGTCAGCACCCTCCCGTCGGCCCTAAACACTGAAGCTTTCTTT. This sequence encodes CVSTLPSALNTEAFF.

Ten or more counts support this clonotype. The rearrangement uses TRBV13 and TRBJ2-7, with D possibly called TRBD1 or TRBD2 (6 bases each). CDR1 is PRHDT and CDR2 is FYEKMQ in the germline V gene (reference sequence). CDR3 size: 14 residues. V was trimmed by 5 bases and J by 2 bases, leaving 13 bases between them. The CDR3 bases are TGTGCCAGCAGCGGGGGGCAGGGAGCCTACGAGCAGTACTTC. It yields the protein CASSGGQGAYEQYF.

This clonotype was seen only a few times. This chain joins TRBV5-4 and TRBJ1-1; TRBD1 might be the D (5 bases). Deletions cut 4 bases from V and 0 bases from J, with 16 bases between. Per germline, CDR1 SGHNT and CDR2 YYREEE (reference sequence). The CDR3 contains 16 residues. The CDR3 spells CASSPRGSNMNTEAFF. CDR3 DNA sequence: TGTGCCAGCAGCCCCCGGGGGAGTAACATGAACACTGAAGCTTTCTTT.

The table lists this clonotype with a few counts. The chain links TRBV10-3 to TRBJ2-7; 10 nucleotides agree with TRBD2. This CDR3 contains 15 residues. Germline V gene lookup returns CDR1 ENHRY and CDR2 SYGVKD. V trimming: 10 bases; J trimming: 2 bases; junction bases outside the gene matches: 11. This CDR3 reads CASAMTSGSPYEQYF. The CDR3 nucleotides are TGTGCCAGCGCTATGACTAGCGGGTCGCCCTACGAGCAGTACTTC.

This clonotype has just a few counts. The gene calls are TRBV6-1 and TRBJ2-1; 13 bases agree with TRBD2. Per the germline V gene, CDR1 is MNHNS and CDR2 is SASEGT. The CDR3 loop spans 13 amino acids. Trimming removed 10 bases from V and 8 bases from J; junction bases left unmatched: 5. The CDR3 protein is CATWTSGRDEQFF. The DNA for the CDR3 is TGTGCCACTTGGACTAGCGGGAGAGATGAGCAGTTCTTC.

This clonotype was seen at least ten times. The chain employs TRBV6-1 and TRBJ2-7; D call uncertain. In germline, CDR1 is MNHNS, CDR2 SASEGT. CDR3 length: 17 amino acids. V gave up 5 bases and J gave up 0 bases, with 20 bases separating them. The CDR3 here is CASSYISPGPNSYEQYF. CDR3 sequence (DNA): TGTGCCAGCAGTTACATCTCCCCGGGTCCTAACTCCTACGAGCAGTACTTC.

This chain joins TRBV27 and TRBJ1-5, with 9 positions matching TRBD1. The length of the CDR3 is 14 residues. Per germline, CDR1 MNHEY and CDR2 SMNVEV (reference sequence). With V trimmed by 8 bases and J by 6 bases, 8 bases remained unmatched. The CDR3 DNA is TGTGCCAGCGGGACACAGGGGGCGGGTCAGCCCCAGCATTTT. Translating gives CASGTQGAGQPQHF.

The J gene is TRBJ2-5, the V gene TRBV3-1; 14 nucleotides align to TRBD2. CDR3 length: 16 amino acids. V shed 2 bases, J shed 7 bases, and the junction held 6 bases outside the gene matches. Germline loops: CDR1 LGHDT, CDR2 YNNKEL (reference sequence). Written as DNA, the CDR3 is TGTGCCAGCAGCCAAATACTCGGGACTAGCGGGGGGACCCAGTACTTC. This codes for CASSQILGTSGGTQYF.

This clonotype was seen just once. The chain recombines TRBV7-9 with TRBJ2-1; D is possibly TRBD1 (6 bases). CDR1 and CDR2 (germline): SEHNR, FQNEAQ (reference sequence). The CDR3 extends over 14 amino acids. V dropped 4 bases and J dropped 7 bases, with 14 bases sitting between them. CDR3 coding DNA: TGTGCCAGCAGCTGGGACATAATTGGTAATGAGCAGTTCTTC. Its protein is CASSWDIIGNEQFF.

In this sample, this clonotype turned up a few times. The CDR3 bases are TGTGCCTCCTCGGACAGGGGGCAGACCGAAGCTTTCTTT. Amino acid sequence: CASSDRGQTEAFF. The chain combines TRBV19 with TRBJ1-1, with 11 nucleotides matching TRBD1. Unmatched junction bases numbered 10, after V lost 11 bases and J lost 8 bases. Per germline, CDR1 LNHDA and CDR2 SQIVND (reference sequence). The CDR3 runs to 13 residues.

This rearrangement joins TRBV27 to TRBJ1-4; D unclear. This CDR3 has 15 residues. CDR1 is MNHEY and CDR2 is SMNVEV in the germline V gene (reference sequence). V lost 3 bases to trimming and J lost 4 bases, with 12 bases between them. The CDR3 spells CASSFRSILNEKLFF. CDR3 sequence (DNA): TGTGCCAGCAGTTTCCGGTCGATTCTTAATGAAAAACTGTTTTTT.